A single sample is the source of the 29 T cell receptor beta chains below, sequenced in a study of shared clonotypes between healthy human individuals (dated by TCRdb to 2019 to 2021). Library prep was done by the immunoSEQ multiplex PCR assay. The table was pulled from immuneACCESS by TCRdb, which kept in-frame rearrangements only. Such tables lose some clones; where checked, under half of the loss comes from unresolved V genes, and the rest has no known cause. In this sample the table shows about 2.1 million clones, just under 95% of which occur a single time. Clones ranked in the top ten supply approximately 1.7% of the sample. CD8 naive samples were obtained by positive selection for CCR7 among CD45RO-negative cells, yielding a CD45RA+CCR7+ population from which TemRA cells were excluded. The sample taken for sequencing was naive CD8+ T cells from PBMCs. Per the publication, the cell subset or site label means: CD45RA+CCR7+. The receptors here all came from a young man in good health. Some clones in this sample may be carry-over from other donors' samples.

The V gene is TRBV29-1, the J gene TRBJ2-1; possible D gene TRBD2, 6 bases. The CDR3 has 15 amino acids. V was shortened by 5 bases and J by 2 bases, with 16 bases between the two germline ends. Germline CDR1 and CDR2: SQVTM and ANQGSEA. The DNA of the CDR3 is TGCAGCGTTCACGGACTATCCCCTCCCTACAATGAGCAGTTCTTC. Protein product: CSVHGLSPPYNEQFF.

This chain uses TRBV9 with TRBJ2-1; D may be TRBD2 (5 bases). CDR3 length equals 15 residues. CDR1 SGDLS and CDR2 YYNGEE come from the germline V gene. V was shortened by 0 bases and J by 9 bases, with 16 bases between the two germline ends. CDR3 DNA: TGTGCCAGCAGCGTAGGCGGCGGGCGGCCTCCTGAGCAGTTCTTC. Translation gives CASSVGGGRPPEQFF. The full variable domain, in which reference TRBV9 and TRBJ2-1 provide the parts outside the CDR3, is DSGVTQTPKHLITATGQRVTLRCSPRSGDLSVYWYQQSLDQGLQFLIQYYNGEERAKGNILERFSAQQFPDLHSELNLSSLELGDSALYFCASSVGGGRPPEQFFGPGTRLTVL.

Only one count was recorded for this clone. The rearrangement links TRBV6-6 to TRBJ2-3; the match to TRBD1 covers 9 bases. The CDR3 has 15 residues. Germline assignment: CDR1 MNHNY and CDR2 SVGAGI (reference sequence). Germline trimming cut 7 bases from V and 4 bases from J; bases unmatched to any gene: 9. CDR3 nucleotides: TGTGCCAGCATTCTACAGGGGGCGAGCTCAGATACGCAGTATTTT. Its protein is CASILQGASSDTQYF.

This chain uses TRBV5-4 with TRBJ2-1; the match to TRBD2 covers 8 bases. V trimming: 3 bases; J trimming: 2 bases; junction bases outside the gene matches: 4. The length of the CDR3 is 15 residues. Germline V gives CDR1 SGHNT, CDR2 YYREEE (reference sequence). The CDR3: CASSSTSGTYNEQFF. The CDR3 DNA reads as TGTGCCAGCAGCTCTACTAGCGGAACCTACAATGAGCAGTTCTTC.

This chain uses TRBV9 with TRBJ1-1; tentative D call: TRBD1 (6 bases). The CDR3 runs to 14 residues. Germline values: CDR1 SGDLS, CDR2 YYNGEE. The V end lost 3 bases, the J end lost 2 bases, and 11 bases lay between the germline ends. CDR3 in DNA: TGTGCCAGCAGCGGTACAGGGTCCAACACTGAAGCTTTCTTT. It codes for CASSGTGSNTEAFF.

The CDR3 loop is CASTPKPGVADTQYF. In DNA form, the CDR3 reads TGTGCCAGCACCCCCAAGCCCGGTGTAGCAGATACGCAGTATTTT. This chain joins TRBV7-6 and TRBJ2-3; D gene ambiguous. The CDR3 spans 15 residues. Germline CDR1 and CDR2: SGHVS and FNYEAQ. The ends were cut back, 7 bases at V and 4 bases at J, with 18 bases in the middle. The full variable domain, rest sourced from reference TRBV7-6 and TRBJ2-3, is GAGVSQSPRYKVTKRGQDVALRCDPISGHVSLYWYRQALGQGPEFLTYFNYEAQQDKSGLPNDRFSAERPEGSISTLTIQRTEQRDSAMYRCASTPKPGVADTQYFGPGTRLTVL.

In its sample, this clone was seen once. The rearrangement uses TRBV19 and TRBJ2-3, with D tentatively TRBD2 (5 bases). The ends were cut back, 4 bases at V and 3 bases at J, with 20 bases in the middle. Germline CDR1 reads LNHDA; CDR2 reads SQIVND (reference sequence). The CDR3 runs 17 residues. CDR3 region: CASSNGDWEQRTDTQYF. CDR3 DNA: TGTGCCAGTAGTAACGGGGATTGGGAACAAAGGACAGATACGCAGTATTTT.

CDR3 in DNA: TGTGCCAGCAGCTTGGGGGAGTACTACGAGCAGTACTTC. It codes for CASSLGEYYEQYF. The chain uses TRBV5-4 and TRBJ2-5; D may be TRBD2 (5 bases). Matching the DNA end better, TRBJ2-7 makes the J call doubtful. CDR1 and CDR2 (germline): SGHNT, YYREEE (reference sequence). The length of the CDR3 is 13 residues.

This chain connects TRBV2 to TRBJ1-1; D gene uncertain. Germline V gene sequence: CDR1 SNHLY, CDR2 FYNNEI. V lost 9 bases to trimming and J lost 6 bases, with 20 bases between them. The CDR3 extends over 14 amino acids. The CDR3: CASIAPELTPEAFF. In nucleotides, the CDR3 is TGTGCCAGTATCGCCCCTGAGCTGACTCCTGAAGCTTTCTTT.

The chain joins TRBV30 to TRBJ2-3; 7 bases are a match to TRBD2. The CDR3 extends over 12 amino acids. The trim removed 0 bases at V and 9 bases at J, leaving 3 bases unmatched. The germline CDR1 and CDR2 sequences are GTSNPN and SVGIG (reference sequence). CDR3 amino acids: CAWSVGGGTQYF. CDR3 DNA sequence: TGTGCCTGGAGTGTTGGGGGAGGGACGCAGTATTTT. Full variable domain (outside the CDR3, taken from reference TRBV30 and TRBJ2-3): SQTIHQWPATLVQPVGSPLSLECTVEGTSNPNLYWYRQAAGRGLQLLFYSVGIGQISSEVPQNLSASRPQDRQFILSSKKLLLSDSGFYLCAWSVGGGTQYFGPGTRLTVL.

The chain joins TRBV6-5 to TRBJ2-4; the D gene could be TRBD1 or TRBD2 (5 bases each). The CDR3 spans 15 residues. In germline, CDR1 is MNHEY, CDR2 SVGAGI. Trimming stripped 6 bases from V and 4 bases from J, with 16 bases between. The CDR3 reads CASSYRIPGKNIQYF. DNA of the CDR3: TGTGCCAGCAGCTACAGGATACCGGGAAAAAACATTCAGTACTTC.

The CDR3 loop reads CASSYQGGNTIYF. The CDR3, as DNA: TGTGCCAGCAGTTACCAAGGCGGAAACACCATATATTTT. This chain links TRBV6-6 with TRBJ1-3; D gene ambiguous. CDR1 is MNHNY and CDR2 is SVGAGI in the germline V gene (reference sequence). The length of the CDR3 is 13 residues. The V gene lost 2 bases and the J gene lost 4 bases, with 6 bases spanning the gap.

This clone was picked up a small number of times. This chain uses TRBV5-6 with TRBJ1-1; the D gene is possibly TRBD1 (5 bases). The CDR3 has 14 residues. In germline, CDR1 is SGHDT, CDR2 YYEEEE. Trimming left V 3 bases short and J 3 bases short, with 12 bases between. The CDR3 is CASSWVLTDTEAFF. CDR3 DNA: TGTGCCAGCAGCTGGGTTTTGACAGACACTGAAGCTTTCTTT.

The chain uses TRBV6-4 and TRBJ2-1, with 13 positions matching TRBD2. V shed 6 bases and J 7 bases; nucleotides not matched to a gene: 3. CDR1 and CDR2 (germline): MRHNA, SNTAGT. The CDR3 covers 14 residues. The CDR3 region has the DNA TGTGCCAGCAGACTAGCGGGAGGGTTAAATGAGCAGTTCTTC. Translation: CASRLAGGLNEQFF.

CDR3 amino acids: CAWSVTGGFFYGYTF. The CDR3 bases are TGTGCCTGGAGTGTGACAGGGGGCTTCTTCTATGGCTACACCTTC. The chain joins TRBV30 to TRBJ1-2, with 10 nucleotides matching TRBD1. Losses at the gene ends were 0 bases for V and 4 bases for J; bases not matched to a gene: 5. The germline CDR1 and CDR2 sequences are GTSNPN and SVGIG (reference sequence). CDR3 size: 15 residues.

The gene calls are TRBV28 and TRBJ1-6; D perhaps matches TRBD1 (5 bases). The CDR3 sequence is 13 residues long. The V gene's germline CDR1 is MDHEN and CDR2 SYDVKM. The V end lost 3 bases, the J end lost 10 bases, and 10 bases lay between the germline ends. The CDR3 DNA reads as TGTGCCAGCAGTTTGGTACAGGCGTCACCCCTCCACTTT. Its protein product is CASSLVQASPLHF.

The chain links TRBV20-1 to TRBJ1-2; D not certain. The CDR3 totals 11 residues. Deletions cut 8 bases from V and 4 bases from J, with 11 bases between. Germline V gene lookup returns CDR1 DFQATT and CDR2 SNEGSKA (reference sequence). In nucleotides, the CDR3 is TGCAGTTTCCTAGACTTCTATGGCTACACCTTC. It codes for CSFLDFYGYTF.

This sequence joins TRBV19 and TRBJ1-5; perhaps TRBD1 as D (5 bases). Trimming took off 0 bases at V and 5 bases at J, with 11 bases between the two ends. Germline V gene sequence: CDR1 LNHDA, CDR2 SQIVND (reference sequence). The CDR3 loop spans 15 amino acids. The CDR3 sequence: CASSIDWRGYQPQHF. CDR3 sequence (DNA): TGTGCCAGTAGTATAGATTGGCGGGGCTATCAGCCCCAGCATTTT.

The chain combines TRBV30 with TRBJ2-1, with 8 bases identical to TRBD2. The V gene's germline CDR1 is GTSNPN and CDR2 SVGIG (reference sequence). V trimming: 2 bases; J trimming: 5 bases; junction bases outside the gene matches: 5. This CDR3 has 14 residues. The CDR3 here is CAWSPVAGNNEQFF. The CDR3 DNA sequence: TGTGCCTGGAGTCCGGTAGCGGGGAACAATGAGCAGTTCTTC.

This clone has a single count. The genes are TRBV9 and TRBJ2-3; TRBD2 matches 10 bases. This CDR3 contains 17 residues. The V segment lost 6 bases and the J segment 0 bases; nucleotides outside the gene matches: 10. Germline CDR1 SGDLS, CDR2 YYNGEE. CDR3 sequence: CASTSNPGLASTDTQYF. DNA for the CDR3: TGTGCCAGCACTTCGAACCCGGGACTAGCGAGCACAGATACGCAGTATTTT.

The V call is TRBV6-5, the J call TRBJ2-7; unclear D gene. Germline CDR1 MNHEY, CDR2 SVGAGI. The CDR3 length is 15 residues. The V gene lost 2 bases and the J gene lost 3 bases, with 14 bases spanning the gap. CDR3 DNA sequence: TGTGCCAGCAGTTACGGGGTCGGTCGTCACTACGAGCAGTACTTC. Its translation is CASSYGVGRHYEQYF.

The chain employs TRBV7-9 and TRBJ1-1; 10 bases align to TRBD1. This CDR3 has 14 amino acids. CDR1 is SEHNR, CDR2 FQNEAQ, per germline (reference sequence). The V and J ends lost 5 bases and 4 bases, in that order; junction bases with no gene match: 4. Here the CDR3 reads CASSPGTGATEAFF. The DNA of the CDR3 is TGTGCCAGCAGCCCCGGGACAGGGGCCACTGAAGCTTTCTTT.

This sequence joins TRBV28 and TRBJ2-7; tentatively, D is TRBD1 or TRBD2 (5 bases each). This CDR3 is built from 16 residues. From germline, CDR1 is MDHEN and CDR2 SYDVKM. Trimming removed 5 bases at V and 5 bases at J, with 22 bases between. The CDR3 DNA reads TGTGCCAGCAGTGCGTTGGGGGTCGTTCAAATTAACGAGCAGTACTTC. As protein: CASSALGVVQINEQYF.

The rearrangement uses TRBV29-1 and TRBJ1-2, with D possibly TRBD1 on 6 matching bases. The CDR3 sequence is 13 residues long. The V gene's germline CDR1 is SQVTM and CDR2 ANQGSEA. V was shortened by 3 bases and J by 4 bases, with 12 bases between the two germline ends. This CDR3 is CSVDLQGGYGYTF. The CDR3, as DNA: TGCAGCGTTGACCTACAGGGTGGCTATGGCTACACCTTC.

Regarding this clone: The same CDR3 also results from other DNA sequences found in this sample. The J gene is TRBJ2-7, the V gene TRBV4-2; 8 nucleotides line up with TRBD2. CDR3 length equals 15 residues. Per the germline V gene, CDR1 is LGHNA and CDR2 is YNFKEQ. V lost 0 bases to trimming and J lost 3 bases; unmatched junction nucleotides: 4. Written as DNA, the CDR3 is TGTGCCAGCAGCCAAGAGTGGCTAGCGGGCTACGAGCAGTACTTC. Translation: CASSQEWLAGYEQYF.

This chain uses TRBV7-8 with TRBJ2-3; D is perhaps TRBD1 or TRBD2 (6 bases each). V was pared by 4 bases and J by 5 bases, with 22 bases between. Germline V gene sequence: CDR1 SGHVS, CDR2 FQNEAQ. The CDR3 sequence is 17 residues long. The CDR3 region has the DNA TGTGCCAGCAGCTCCGAGGGGGACTCCGAGGAGGGAGATACGCAGTATTTT. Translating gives CASSSEGDSEEGDTQYF.

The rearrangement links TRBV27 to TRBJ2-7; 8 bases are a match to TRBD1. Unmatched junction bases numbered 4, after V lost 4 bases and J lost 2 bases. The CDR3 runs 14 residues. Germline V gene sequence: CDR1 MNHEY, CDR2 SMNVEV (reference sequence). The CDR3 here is CASSWSRGPYEQYF. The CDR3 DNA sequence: TGTGCCAGCAGTTGGTCCAGGGGGCCCTACGAGCAGTACTTC.

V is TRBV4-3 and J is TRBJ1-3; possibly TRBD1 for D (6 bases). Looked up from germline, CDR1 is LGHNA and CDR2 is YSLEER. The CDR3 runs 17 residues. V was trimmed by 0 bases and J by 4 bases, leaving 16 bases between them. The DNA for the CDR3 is TGCGCCAGCAGCCAAGACGCCGAAGGGGGATCCGGAAACACCATATATTTT. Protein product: CASSQDAEGGSGNTIYF.

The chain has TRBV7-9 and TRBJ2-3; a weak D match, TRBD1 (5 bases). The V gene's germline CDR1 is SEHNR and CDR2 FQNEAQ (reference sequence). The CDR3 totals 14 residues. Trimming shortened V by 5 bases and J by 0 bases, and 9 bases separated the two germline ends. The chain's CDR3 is CASSPTESTDTQYF. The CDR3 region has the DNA TGTGCCAGCAGCCCGACAGAGAGCACAGATACGCAGTATTTT.